This passage covers 25 T cell receptor beta chains from one sample sequenced in a study of blood T cell repertoires in COVID-19. The data were produced by immunoSEQ multiplex PCR, yet TCRdb's version contains in-frame clones alone and is incomplete. The sample records about 90,000 clones, about 86% being singletons. The sample consisted of peripheral blood. The receptors shown here come from an elderly man with acute or convalescent COVID-19.

The rearrangement uses TRBV7-9 and TRBJ2-5; D is unclear. Germline CDR1 SEHNR, CDR2 FQNEAQ (reference sequence). V was cut by 3 bases and J by 4 bases, with 9 bases left in between. This CDR3 is 13 amino acids long. Written as DNA, the CDR3 is TGTGCCAGCAGCTTCCGGCTAGGAGAGACCCAGTACTTC. It specifies CASSFRLGETQYF.

The chain uses TRBV24-1 and TRBJ2-1; 8 bases fit TRBD1. Germline V gene lookup returns CDR1 KGHDR and CDR2 SFDVKD. The trim removed 9 bases at V and 8 bases at J, leaving 8 bases unmatched. The CDR3 sequence is 13 residues long. For the CDR3, the DNA is TGTGCCACCGGTACAGGGGGTTGGGATGAGCAGTTCTTC. Residues: CATGTGGWDEQFF.

The chain recombines TRBV7-2 with TRBJ2-1, with D possibly matching TRBD2 (6 bases). Germline loops: CDR1 SGHTA, CDR2 FQGNSA. The CDR3 has 14 amino acids. V lost 3 bases and J lost 7, with 13 bases in between. CDR3 sequence reads: CASSFAGRINEQFF. CDR3 DNA: TGTGCCAGCAGCTTTGCGGGAAGGATTAATGAGCAGTTCTTC.

This rearrangement joins TRBV19 to TRBJ2-2; 8 bases align to TRBD1. The trim removed 6 bases at V and 7 bases at J, leaving 7 bases unmatched. Germline loops: CDR1 LNHDA, CDR2 SQIVND (reference sequence). The length of the CDR3 is 14 residues. CDR3 loop: CASSPSTGVGELFF. CDR3 nucleotide sequence: TGTGCCAGTAGCCCCTCGACAGGGGTCGGGGAGCTGTTTTTT. The entire variable domain, with the rest obtained from reference TRBV19 and TRBJ2-2, is as follows: DGGITQSPKYLFRKEGQNVTLSCEQNLNHDAMYWYRQDPGQGLRLIYYSQIVNDFQKGDIAEGYSVSREKKESFPLTVTSAQKNPTAFYLCASSPSTGVGELFFGEGSRLTVL.

The gene calls are TRBV5-1 and TRBJ2-1; 9 bases line up with TRBD2. CDR1 SGHRS and CDR2 YFSETQ come from the germline V gene. The CDR3 spans 17 residues. The ends lost 0 bases at V and 8 bases at J; junction bases unmatched: 12. CDR3 region: CASSLDAAGGDIDEQFF. The CDR3, as DNA: TGCGCCAGCAGCTTGGACGCGGCGGGAGGGGATATAGATGAGCAGTTCTTC.

V and J are TRBV10-3 and TRBJ2-7; 10 bases are a match to TRBD1. V trimming: 6 bases; J trimming: 0 bases; junction bases outside the gene matches: 5. Germline V gene lookup returns CDR1 ENHRY and CDR2 SYGVKD. The CDR3 sequence is 15 residues long. CDR3 loop: CAIRGGQGSSYEQYF. The CDR3 DNA follows: TGTGCCATCAGAGGGGGACAGGGGAGCTCCTACGAGCAGTACTTC.

The rearrangement links TRBV11-2 to TRBJ1-1; 8 bases map to TRBD1. Germline V gives CDR1 SGHAT, CDR2 FQNNGV. J was trimmed by 1 base and V by 6 bases; bases with no gene match: 4. CDR3 length equals 14 residues. The CDR3 spells CASSSGQGNTEAFF. The CDR3 DNA sequence: TGTGCCAGCAGTTCAGGACAGGGGAACACTGAAGCTTTCTTT.

The V gene is TRBV14, the J gene TRBJ2-3, with TRBD2 identical over 7 bases. Unmatched junction bases numbered 13, after V lost 1 base and J lost 0 bases. Germline V gene sequence: CDR1 SGHDN, CDR2 FVKESK. There are 19 residues in the CDR3. CDR3 coding DNA: TGTGCCAGCAGCCAAGGAAATATGGGGCTAGCGGCAAGCACAGATACGCAGTATTTT. It codes for CASSQGNMGLAASTDTQYF.

This sequence joins TRBV4-3 and TRBJ2-1; D not resolved. CDR1 and CDR2 from the germline V gene are LGHNA and YSLEER. There are 14 residues in the CDR3. V shed 1 base and J shed 6 bases, with 10 bases lying between them. Here the CDR3 reads CASSQAVRINEQFF. The CDR3 region has the DNA TGCGCCAGCAGCCAAGCTGTCAGAATCAATGAGCAGTTCTTC.

The chain has TRBV28 and TRBJ1-1, with TRBD1 matching 9 bases. The length of the CDR3 is 15 residues. Germline assignment: CDR1 MDHEN and CDR2 SYDVKM. V lost 6 bases and J lost 3; bases outside the gene matches: 8. CDR3 residues: CASSTGGASDTEAFF. The CDR3 nucleotides are TGTGCCAGCAGCACAGGGGGCGCGAGTGACACTGAAGCTTTCTTT.

This chain uses TRBV19 with TRBJ1-3, with D possibly being TRBD1 (6 bases). This CDR3 region has 13 residues. Germline loops: CDR1 LNHDA, CDR2 SQIVND (reference sequence). The V and J ends lost 7 bases and 6 bases respectively, with 13 bases between them. The CDR3 nucleotides are TGTGCCAGTAAACCGGACAGCGCAAACACCATATATTTT. Translating it yields CASKPDSANTIYF.

This sequence joins TRBV28 and TRBJ1-5; D possibly corresponds to TRBD1 (6 bases). There are 13 residues in the CDR3. The V gene lost 6 bases and the J gene lost 6 bases, with 12 bases spanning the gap. Germline V gene sequence: CDR1 MDHEN, CDR2 SYDVKM. The CDR3 spells CASRRPGVQPQHF. The CDR3, as DNA: TGTGCCAGCAGACGACCAGGGGTTCAGCCCCAGCATTTT. Full variable domain (missing parts from reference TRBV28 and TRBJ1-5): DVKVTQSSRYLVKRTGEKVFLECVQDMDHENMFWYRQDPGLGLRLIYFSYDVKMKEKGDIPEGYSVSREKKERFSLILESASTNQTSMYLCASRRPGVQPQHFGDGTRLSIL.

The chain recombines TRBV6-5 with TRBJ2-7; TRBD1 aligns across 9 bases. V shed 1 base and J 5 bases; nucleotides not matched to a gene: 0. This CDR3 is built from 13 residues. Per germline, CDR1 MNHEY and CDR2 SVGAGI. This CDR3 reads CASSYWTGDEQYF. As DNA, the CDR3 is TGTGCCAGCAGTTACTGGACAGGGGACGAGCAGTACTTC.

This chain joins TRBV5-5 and TRBJ1-5, with a tentative D call TRBD1 (5 bases). Trimming took off 5 bases at V and 2 bases at J, with 14 bases between the two ends. The CDR3 is made up of 15 amino acids. Germline assignment: CDR1 SGHKS and CDR2 YYEKEE (reference sequence). The CDR3 DNA is TGTGCCAGCAGTACGACGGGGACTGGCAATCAGCCCCAGCATTTT. It specifies CASSTTGTGNQPQHF.

The chain recombines TRBV6-5 with TRBJ2-7, with D maybe TRBD1 (5 bases). V lost 6 bases, J lost 2 bases, and 5 bases lay in between. This CDR3 has 11 amino acids. The V gene's germline CDR1 is MNHEY and CDR2 SVGAGI. This CDR3 is CASRTAYEQYF. The CDR3 DNA reads as TGTGCCAGCAGGACAGCCTACGAGCAGTACTTC.

The chain carries TRBV3-1 (or the pseudogene TRBV3-2) and TRBJ2-1; 7 bases agree with TRBD2. This CDR3 spans 14 amino acids. Unmatched junction bases numbered 8, after V lost 4 bases and J lost 8 bases. CDR1 is LGHDT, CDR2 YNNKEL, per germline (reference sequence). The CDR3 region is CASSREGGNDEQFF. The CDR3 nucleotides are TGTGCCAGCAGCCGAGAGGGAGGGAACGATGAGCAGTTCTTC.

This clone has just a few counts. The CDR3 region is CASSLPGAALYEQYF. CDR3 DNA sequence: TGTGCCAGCAGCTTACCAGGGGCTGCGCTCTACGAGCAGTACTTC. This chain connects TRBV11-2 to TRBJ2-7; TRBD1 might be the D (6 bases). This CDR3 has 15 residues. From germline, CDR1 is SGHAT and CDR2 FQNNGV. The ends were cut back, 2 bases at V and 3 bases at J, with 14 bases in the middle.

This clone is a singleton in its sample. This chain uses TRBV2 with TRBJ2-2, with D maybe TRBD1 (5 bases). The V end lost 6 bases, the J end lost 6 bases, and 17 bases lay between the germline ends. Germline CDR1 SNHLY, CDR2 FYNNEI. This CDR3 is built from 15 residues. CDR3 in DNA: TGTGCCAGCAGAGGTCTCAGGGCGGATTCCGGGGAGCTGTTTTTT. Translation: CASRGLRADSGELFF.

The chain recombines TRBV9 with TRBJ1-2; D gene unclear. Germline CDR1 is SGDLS and CDR2 is YYNGEE. Trimming removed 4 bases from V and 4 bases from J, with 11 bases in between. The CDR3 is 13 amino acids. The CDR3 loop is CASSLGGSYGYTF. The CDR3 DNA reads TGTGCCAGCAGCCTGGGCGGGAGCTATGGCTACACCTTC.

The CDR3 coding sequence is TGTGCCAGCAGTTACGCCCCAGGCTCTGGAAACACCATATATTTT. Translating gives CASSYAPGSGNTIYF. This sequence joins TRBV6-5 and TRBJ1-3; D gene uncertain. The ends were cut back, 2 bases at V and 0 bases at J, with 8 bases in the middle. Germline-derived CDR1 and CDR2 are MNHEY and SVGAGI. CDR3 length equals 15 residues.

This clone appeared once. The chain uses TRBV11-3 and TRBJ2-5; TRBD2 aligns across 9 bases. The CDR3 totals 16 residues. Germline V lookup: CDR1 SGHNT, CDR2 YENEEA. The junction had 6 bases not matched to a gene; V was cut back by 1 base and J by 3 bases. The CDR3 is CASSLGQASGKETQYF. In DNA form, the CDR3 reads TGTGCCAGCAGCTTAGGTCAGGCTAGCGGGAAAGAGACCCAGTACTTC. Together with reference TRBV11-3 and TRBJ2-5, the CDR3 gives the full variable domain: EAGVVQSPRYKIIEKKQPVAFWCNPISGHNTLYWYLQNLGQGPELLIRYENEEAVDDSQLPKDRFSAERLKGVDSTLKIQPAELGDSAVYLCASSLGQASGKETQYFGPGTRLLVL.

This chain's CDR3 is CASSLTSLYGELFF. The DNA for the CDR3 is TGCGCCAGCAGTCTAACTAGCTTGTACGGGGAGCTGTTTTTT. The chain is built from TRBV23-1 and TRBJ2-2, with D perhaps TRBD2 (6 bases). TRBV23-1 is an open reading frame whose function is uncertain. The CDR3 length is 14 residues. V was pared by 4 bases and J by 7 bases, with 13 bases between.

The chain uses TRBV2 and TRBJ2-7, with 8 bases fitting TRBD2. CDR1 is SNHLY, CDR2 FYNNEI, per germline. The CDR3 loop spans 14 amino acids. With V trimmed by 8 bases and J by 7 bases, 13 bases remained unmatched. CDR3 DNA sequence: TGTGCCAGCCGCCCTCTCGCGGGAGGTCAGGAGCAGTACTTC. The encoded protein is CASRPLAGGQEQYF.

This clone was seen once. The rearrangement links TRBV6-5 to TRBJ1-5; perhaps TRBD1 as D (6 bases). Germline lookup yields CDR1 MNHEY and CDR2 SVGAGI. Trimming took off 2 bases at V and 0 bases at J, with 8 bases between the two ends. The CDR3 loop spans 15 amino acids. The CDR3: CASSYRGGSNQPQHF. The CDR3 DNA reads TGTGCCAGCAGTTACCGAGGGGGTAGCAATCAGCCCCAGCATTTT.

This clone was counted once. The rearrangement joins TRBV7-3 to TRBJ2-2; D gene unclear. The CDR3 extends over 16 amino acids. V shed 5 bases and J shed 0 bases, with 13 bases lying between them. Germline V gene data show CDR1 as SGHTA and CDR2 as FQGTGA. The CDR3 DNA is TGTGCCAGCAGCCCCCACGCTACCACGAACACCGGGGAGCTGTTTTTT. Amino acids: CASSPHATTNTGELFF.